These 20 T cell receptor beta chains came from one sample sequenced in a study of CD8 T cells in ankylosing spondylitis. TCRdb reprocessed the 5' RACE reads via MiXCR and lists one record per CDR3 protein. The repertoire holds about 220,000 distinct CDR3 sequences, about 10% seen once, with under 25% in the top ten. Sequencing input: blood, either unsorted or a sorted T cell fraction (not recorded which). Receptors originate from a male donor with ankylosing spondylitis or in good health (not recorded which).

Many counts were recorded for this clonotype. V is TRBV4-2 and J is TRBJ1-5, with unresolved D. The V gene's germline CDR1 is LGHNA and CDR2 YNFKEQ. The CDR3 is 15 residues long. The V gene lost 0 bases and the J gene lost 6 bases, with 12 bases spanning the gap. The CDR3 is CASSQDPSGSQPQHF. The DNA for the CDR3 is TGTGCCAGCAGCCAAGATCCGAGTGGAAGTCAGCCCCAGCATTTT.

This clonotype was picked up a small number of times. The chain employs TRBV3-1 and TRBJ2-5; D unresolved. V dropped 0 bases and J dropped 1 base, with 12 bases sitting between them. Germline CDR1 and CDR2: LGHDT and YNNKEL (reference sequence). The CDR3 sequence is 16 residues long. This CDR3 reads CASSQERRQFQETQYF. DNA for the CDR3: TGTGCCAGCAGCCAAGAACGGCGGCAGTTCCAAGAGACCCAGTACTTC.

This clonotype was seen many times. The V call is TRBV5-1, the J call TRBJ2-5, with 9 bases matching TRBD2. The CDR3 covers 15 residues. Trimming took 0 bases from V and 4 from J; bases not matched to a gene: 4. Per the germline V gene, CDR1 is SGHRS and CDR2 is YFSETQ. CDR3 bases: TGCGCCAGCAGCTTGGATCCGCGGGGGGGAGAGACCCAGTACTTC. Its protein is CASSLDPRGGETQYF.

The chain combines TRBV16 with TRBJ1-3; 7 positions match TRBD1. The germline CDR1 and CDR2 sequences are KGHSY and FQNENV. The ends lost 0 bases at V and 4 bases at J; junction bases unmatched: 3. The CDR3 spans 15 residues. The CDR3: CASSQSQGEGNTIYF. CDR3 nucleotides: TGTGCCAGCAGCCAATCGCAGGGGGAAGGAAACACCATATATTTT.

This clonotype was detected a few times. This chain links TRBV20-1 with TRBJ2-3; D gene unclear. CDR3 length: 15 amino acids. Germline assignment: CDR1 DFQATT and CDR2 SNEGSKA (reference sequence). Trimming shortened V by 6 bases and J by 5 bases, and 21 bases separated the two germline ends. The chain's CDR3 is CSAPPRVDSGDTQYF. DNA of the CDR3: TGCAGTGCCCCCCCCAGAGTGGATTCGGGAGATACGCAGTATTTT.

This CDR3 is CSATGNTQYF. CDR3 nucleotides: TGCAGTGCTACCGGTAATACGCAGTATTTT. The chain has TRBV20-1 and TRBJ2-3; D not certain. V lost 4 bases and J 7 bases, leaving 6 bases between the germline ends. The germline CDR1 and CDR2 sequences are DFQATT and SNEGSKA (reference sequence). CDR3 size: 10 residues.

A few counts support this clonotype. The chain is built from TRBV5-6 and TRBJ1-4; D gene uncertain. Germline-derived CDR1 and CDR2 are SGHDT and YYEEEE. The germline V and J ends were trimmed by 1 base and 5 bases, with 9 bases remaining between them. The CDR3 sequence is 14 residues long. CDR3 region: CASSLLAFNEKLFF. The CDR3 nucleotides are TGTGCCAGCAGCTTGTTGGCTTTCAATGAAAAACTGTTTTTT.

This clonotype showed up many times. V gene TRBV18 combines with J gene TRBJ1-2; 7 bases align to TRBD1. V lost 3 bases and J lost 2; bases outside the gene matches: 0. This CDR3 is 13 amino acids long. The V gene's germline CDR1 is KGHSH and CDR2 LQKENI. CDR3 nucleotide sequence: TGTGCCAGCTCACCGGGACAGAACTATGGCTACACCTTC. Residues: CASSPGQNYGYTF.

V usage is TRBV6-5 and J usage is TRBJ2-7, with 10 bases fitting TRBD1. J lost 1 base, V lost 0 bases, and 3 bases had no gene match. This CDR3 has 16 residues. Germline lookup yields CDR1 MNHEY and CDR2 SVGAGI. Here the CDR3 DNA reads TGTGCCAGCAGTTACTCGGGGACAGGGGTGTCCTACGAGCAGTACTTC. This gives the protein CASSYSGTGVSYEQYF.

This clonotype was seen more than once but under ten times. The chain is built from TRBV7-2 and TRBJ1-5; unclear D gene. This CDR3 is built from 14 residues. In germline, CDR1 is SGHTA, CDR2 FQGNSA. V was clipped by 3 bases and J by 0 bases, with 6 bases between them. The CDR3 here is CASSFQASNQPQHF. CDR3 coding DNA: TGTGCCAGCAGCTTTCAAGCTAGCAATCAGCCCCAGCATTTT.

The chain carries TRBV7-3 and TRBJ2-2, with D tentatively TRBD2 (7 bases). The germline gives CDR1 SGHTA, CDR2 FQGTGA. The CDR3 is made up of 17 amino acids. Between the trimmed V and J ends, which lost 2 bases and 2 bases, there was a span of 15 bases. The CDR3 DNA follows: TGTGCCAGCAGCTTAGGCGGGGGCCCGCCTAACACCGGGGAGCTGTTTTTT. Translating it yields CASSLGGGPPNTGELFF.

In its sample, this clonotype was seen many times. The chain is built from TRBV20-1 and TRBJ2-5; no reliable D call. The CDR3 totals 13 residues. V lost 3 bases, J lost 5 bases, and 13 bases lay in between. CDR1 is DFQATT, CDR2 SNEGSKA, per germline (reference sequence). The CDR3, as DNA: TGCAGTGCTAGCGTCAGTTTCATGGAGACCCAGTACTTC. Amino acid sequence: CSASVSFMETQYF.

The chain recombines TRBV6-1 with TRBJ2-3; D unresolved. From germline, CDR1 is MNHNS and CDR2 SASEGT. Trimming pared 1 base from V and 2 bases from J, leaving 7 bases between. CDR3 size: 14 residues. Here the CDR3 DNA reads TGTGCCAGCAGTGAAGGTCGTGACACAGATACGCAGTATTTT. It specifies CASSEGRDTDTQYF.

In this sample, this clonotype turned up many times. V gene TRBV7-2 combines with J gene TRBJ2-3; TRBD2 matches 8 bases. Germline V CDR1 and CDR2: SGHTA, FQGNSA. V was clipped by 2 bases and J by 4 bases; unmatched bases: 5. The CDR3 contains 15 residues. The CDR3 sequence: CASSLFGGGADTQYF. In DNA, the CDR3 is TGTGCCAGCAGCTTATTCGGGGGGGGCGCAGATACGCAGTATTTT.

This clonotype came up many times. The rearrangement links TRBV6-1 to TRBJ2-7; D is perhaps TRBD2 (6 bases). The length of the CDR3 is 14 residues. V dropped 5 bases and J dropped 4 bases, with 15 bases sitting between them. CDR1 is MNHNS and CDR2 is SASEGT in the germline V gene. In DNA, the CDR3 is TGTGCCAGCAGTCGGGACTTTTCTTCTTACGAGCAGTACTTC. As protein: CASSRDFSSYEQYF.

This clonotype was observed a handful of times. The chain joins TRBV7-2 to TRBJ2-2; no clear D gene. Trimming cost V 6 bases and J 5 bases, with 16 bases left between them. Germline lookup yields CDR1 SGHTA and CDR2 FQGNSA. The CDR3 runs 15 residues. CDR3 in amino acids: CASRSPLGKTGELFF. CDR3 coding DNA: TGTGCCAGCAGGTCCCCTCTAGGGAAAACCGGGGAGCTGTTTTTT. Full variable domain (remainder filled in from reference TRBV7-2 and TRBJ2-2): GAGVSQSPSNKVTEKGKDVELRCDPISGHTALYWYRQSLGQGLEFLIYFQGNSAPDKSGLPSDRFSAERTGGSVSTLTIQRTQQEDSAVYLCASRSPLGKTGELFFGEGSRLTVL.

A few counts support this clonotype. V usage is TRBV20-1 and J usage is TRBJ2-1, with a weak D call TRBD2 (6 bases). The V gene's germline CDR1 is DFQATT and CDR2 SNEGSKA (reference sequence). V shed 0 bases and J shed 9 bases, with 15 bases lying between them. The CDR3 loop spans 14 amino acids. The CDR3: CSARDFKGAGEQFF. The CDR3 nucleotides are TGCAGTGCTAGAGATTTTAAGGGAGCGGGTGAGCAGTTCTTC.

The CDR3 DNA sequence: TGTGCCTGGAGGGTGACGTCCTCCTACGAGCAGTACTTC. Its translation is CAWRVTSSYEQYF. The V gene is TRBV30, the J gene TRBJ2-7; D is uncertain. This CDR3 is 13 amino acids long. Trimming stripped 3 bases from V and 0 bases from J, with 9 bases between. Germline V gene sequence: CDR1 GTSNPN, CDR2 SVGIG (reference sequence).

This clonotype has a handful of counts. The chain links TRBV28 to TRBJ2-5, with 8 bases that match TRBD1. Unmatched junction bases numbered 2, after V lost 5 bases and J lost 3 bases. Germline CDR1 and CDR2: MDHEN and SYDVKM. The CDR3 spans 13 residues. For the CDR3, the DNA is TGTGCCAGCAGTCGGGGACAGGAAGAGACCCAGTACTTC. Translated, it gives CASSRGQEETQYF.

This clonotype was detected ten times or more. V usage is TRBV7-9 and J usage is TRBJ1-4, with D unclear. Trimming cost V 1 base and J 0 bases, with 12 bases left between them. CDR1 SEHNR and CDR2 FQNEAQ come from the germline V gene (reference sequence). The CDR3 length is 17 residues. Here the CDR3 reads CASSLGWAGATNEKLFF. The CDR3 DNA is TGTGCCAGCAGCTTAGGGTGGGCCGGCGCAACTAATGAAAAACTGTTTTTT.